This T cell receptor beta chain was profiled in a study of cytomegalovirus exposure and HLA in healthy donors. PCR amplification relied on 60 Vbeta primers (plus 13 Jbeta primers). Only in-frame clones appear in the TCRdb table, and some are missing; sequencing was by immunoSEQ multiplex PCR. The table for this sample gives fewer than 150,000 clones. In germline, CDR1 is SGHRS, CDR2 YFSETQ. Trimming removed 3 bases at V and 0 bases at J, with 9 bases between. The CDR3 length is 15 residues. The source material was PBMCs. The receptor comes from a woman aged 60-70 years in good health and CMV-seronegative. The chain couples TRBV5-1 to TRBJ2-2, with D maybe TRBD2 (5 bases). The CDR3 loop is CASSSSEANTGELFF. The CDR3 DNA reads TGCGCCAGCAGCTCGTCGGAGGCGAACACCGGGGAGCTGTTTTTT.